The rows below give T cell receptor beta chains drawn from one sample of a study of blood T cell repertoires in COVID-19. Measured with immunoSEQ multiplex PCR; TCRdb has only the in-frame clones, and not every one. The sample carries about 300,000 clones, around 86% recorded once. Sequenced input: PBMCs or T cells enriched from blood (not recorded which). These TCRs come from a man aged 30-40 years who had recovered from COVID-19. Both conserved end residues are part of each CDR3.

V	J	CDR3
TRBV2	TRBJ1-5	CASRYDRGNSNQPQHF
TRBV11-3	TRBJ1-1	CASSLDSWSGNTEAFF
TRBV10-1	TRBJ2-3	CASSEPGQGYPDTQYF
TRBV5-1	TRBJ2-3	CASSSGQGSTDTQYF
TRBV4-1	TRBJ2-7	CASRSEQGITYEQYF
TRBV20-1	TRBJ1-1	CSARITEAFF
TRBV7-9	TRBJ1-1	CASSLVYAMNTEAFF
TRBV20-1	TRBJ1-1	CSAIDFFNTEAFF
TRBV30	TRBJ2-1	CAWSAGTGEINEQFF
TRBV19	TRBJ1-6	CASSMSTGASYNSPLHF
TRBV27	TRBJ2-7	CASSLSGGGYEQYF
TRBV11-3	TRBJ2-5	CASSHPLAEKETQYF
TRBV24-1	TRBJ1-4	CATSDFRTTGDYSLAISEKLFF
TRBV2	TRBJ2-2	CASSGSGTINTGELFF
TRBV18	TRBJ2-7	CASSPRDRSYEQYF
TRBV6-5	TRBJ2-3	CASTADIDTDTQYF
TRBV10-1	TRBJ2-1	CASSEFPSGSSGEQFF
TRBV28	TRBJ2-3	CASNRRQGASTDTQYF
TRBV14	TRBJ2-3	CASSRTLGLAGTDTQYF
TRBV24-1	TRBJ2-3	CATKGRASDTQYF
TRBV7-6	TRBJ2-1	CASSHPARSGTLRTGEQFF
TRBV19	TRBJ1-4	CASSIAQGGRTNEKLFF
TRBV30	TRBJ2-2	CASPGLADYTGELFF
TRBV5-1	TRBJ2-7	CASRNPDRVAYEQYF
TRBV15	TRBJ2-7	CATSSVYSYEQYF
TRBV27	TRBJ2-5	CASSRPGQGSETQYF
TRBV5-1	TRBJ1-3	CASRAVEFGNTIYF
TRBV5-6	TRBJ1-2	CASSPGQGARGYTF
TRBV5-6	TRBJ2-2	CASSLYSGSPGELFF
TRBV7-9	TRBJ2-1	CASRYREGNEQFF
TRBV6-5	TRBJ2-7	CASSSDGRAYEQYF
TRBV4-1	TRBJ1-3	CASSQGTGGNTIYF
TRBV6-6	TRBJ1-2	CASSYGGITF
TRBV12-3/TRBV12-4	TRBJ1-2	CATEDRAREGYTF
TRBV6-1	TRBJ1-2	CASSEDNNYGYTF
TRBV29-1	TRBJ1-2	CSVEHRGPSYGYTF
TRBV3-1/TRBV3-2	TRBJ2-5	CASSQGWGVQETQYF
TRBV18	TRBJ2-5	CASSPNRQETQYF
TRBV10-2	TRBJ1-2	CASREAQISYGYTF
TRBV30	TRBJ1-6	CAWSGGQGRSPLHF